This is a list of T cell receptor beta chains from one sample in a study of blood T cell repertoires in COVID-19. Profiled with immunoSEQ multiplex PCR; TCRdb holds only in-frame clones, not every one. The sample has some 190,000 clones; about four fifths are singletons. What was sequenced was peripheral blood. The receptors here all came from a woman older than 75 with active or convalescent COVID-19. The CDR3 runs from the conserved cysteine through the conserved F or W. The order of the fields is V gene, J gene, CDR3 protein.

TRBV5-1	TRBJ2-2	CASSLVAAGRTGELFF
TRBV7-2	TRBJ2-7	CASSLGDSSYEQYF
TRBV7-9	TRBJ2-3	CASSLVFRTSSTDTQYF
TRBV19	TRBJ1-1	CATAVGYTWATEAFF
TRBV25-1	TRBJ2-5	CASSDPSAEETQYF
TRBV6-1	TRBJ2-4	CASSELWSPYKNIQYF
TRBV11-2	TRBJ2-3	CASSLGGPPTDTQYF
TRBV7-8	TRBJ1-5	CASSLSSGTQHF
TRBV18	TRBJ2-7	CASSPTSGIYEQYF
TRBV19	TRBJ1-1	CASSIDFGQGYTEAFF
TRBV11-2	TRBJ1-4	CASSQDGRTNEKLFF
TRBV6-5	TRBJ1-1	CASWRGLNTEAFF
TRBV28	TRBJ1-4	CASSLFGTGRGRIEKLFF
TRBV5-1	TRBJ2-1	CASSAPAGGSGNEQFF
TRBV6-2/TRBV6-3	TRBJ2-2	CASSHVLLAGRTGELFF
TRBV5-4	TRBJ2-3	CASSLGASNSDTQYF
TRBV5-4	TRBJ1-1	CASSFGQGATEAFF
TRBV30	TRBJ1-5	CAWTPNRGDQPQHF
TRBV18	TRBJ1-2	CASSLDHTGTYGYTF
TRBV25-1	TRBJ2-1	CASRAPDTEQFF
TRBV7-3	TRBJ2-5	CASSKGGQETQYF
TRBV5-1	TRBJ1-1	CASSGGTFTNTEAFF
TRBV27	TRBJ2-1	CASSLSLGGAFYNEQFF
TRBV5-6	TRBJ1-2	CASSPGQGFGYTF
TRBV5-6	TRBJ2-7	CASSLTVRRGEQYF
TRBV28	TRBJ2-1	CASRPGGGPPEQFF
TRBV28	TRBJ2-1	CASSSPSYSYNEQFF
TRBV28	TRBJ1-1	CASSLARTGAFTEAFF
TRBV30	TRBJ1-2	CAWSGAYGYTF
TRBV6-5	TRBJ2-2	CASSGTGEAGELFF
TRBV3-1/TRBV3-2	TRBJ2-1	CASSQPWTSNEQFF
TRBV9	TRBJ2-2	CASSAGTGSGGELFF
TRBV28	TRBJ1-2	CASSPPRGTDGYTF
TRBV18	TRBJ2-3	CASSPLGQGADTQYF
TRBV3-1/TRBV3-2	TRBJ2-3	CASSQLGSGVQYF
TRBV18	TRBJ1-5	CASRQGAEQPQHF
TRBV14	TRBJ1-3	CASSQRQGAGNTIYF